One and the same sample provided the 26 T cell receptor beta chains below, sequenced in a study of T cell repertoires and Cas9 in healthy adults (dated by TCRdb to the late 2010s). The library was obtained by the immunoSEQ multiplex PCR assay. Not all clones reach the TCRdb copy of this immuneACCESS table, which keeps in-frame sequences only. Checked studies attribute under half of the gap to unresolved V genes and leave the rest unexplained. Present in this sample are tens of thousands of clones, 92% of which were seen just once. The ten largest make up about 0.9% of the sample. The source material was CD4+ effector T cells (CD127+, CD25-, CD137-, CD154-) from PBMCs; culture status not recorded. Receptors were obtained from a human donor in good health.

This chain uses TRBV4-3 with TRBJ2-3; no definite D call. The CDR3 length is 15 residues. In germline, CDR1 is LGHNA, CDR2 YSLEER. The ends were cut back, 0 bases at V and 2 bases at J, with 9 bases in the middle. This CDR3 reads CASSQDQGPTDTQYF. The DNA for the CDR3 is TGCGCCAGCAGCCAAGATCAAGGGCCCACAGATACGCAGTATTTT.

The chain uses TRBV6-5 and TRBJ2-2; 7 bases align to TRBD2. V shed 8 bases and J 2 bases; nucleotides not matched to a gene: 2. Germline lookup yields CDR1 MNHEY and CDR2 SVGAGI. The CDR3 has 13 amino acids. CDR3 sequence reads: CASRGDNTGELFF. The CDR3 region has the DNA TGTGCCAGCCGGGGGGACAACACCGGGGAGCTGTTTTTT.

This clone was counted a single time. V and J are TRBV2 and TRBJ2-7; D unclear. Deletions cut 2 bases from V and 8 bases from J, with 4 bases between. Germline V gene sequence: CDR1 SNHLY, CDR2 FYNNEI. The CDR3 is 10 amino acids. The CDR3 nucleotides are TGTGCCAGCAGTGAATCGAAGCAGTACGTC. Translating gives CASSESKQYV.

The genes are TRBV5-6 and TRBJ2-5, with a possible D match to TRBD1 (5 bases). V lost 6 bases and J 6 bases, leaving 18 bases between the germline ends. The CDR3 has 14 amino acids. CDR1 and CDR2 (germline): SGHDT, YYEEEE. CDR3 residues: CASMIRTLWQTQYF. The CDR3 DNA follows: TGTGCCAGCATGATCCGGACACTTTGGCAGACCCAGTACTTC. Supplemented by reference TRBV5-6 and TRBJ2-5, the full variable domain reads DAGVTQSPTHLIKTRGQQVTLRCSPKSGHDTVSWYQQALGQGPQFIFQYYEEEERQRGNFPDRFSGHQFPNYSSELNVNALLLGDSALYLCASMIRTLWQTQYFGPGTRLLVL.

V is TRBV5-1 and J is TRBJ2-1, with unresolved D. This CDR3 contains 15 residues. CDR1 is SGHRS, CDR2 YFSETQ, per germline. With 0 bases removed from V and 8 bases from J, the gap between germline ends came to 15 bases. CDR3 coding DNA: TGCGCCAGCAGCTTGGCAGGTCCGTCAACTGATGAGCAGTTCTTC. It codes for CASSLAGPSTDEQFF.

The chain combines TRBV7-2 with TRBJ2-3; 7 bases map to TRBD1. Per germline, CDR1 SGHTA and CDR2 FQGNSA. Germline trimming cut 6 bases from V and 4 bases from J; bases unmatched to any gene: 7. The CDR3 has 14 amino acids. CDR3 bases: TGTGCCAGCAGACCCGACAGGGTACCAGATACGCAGTATTTT. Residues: CASRPDRVPDTQYF.

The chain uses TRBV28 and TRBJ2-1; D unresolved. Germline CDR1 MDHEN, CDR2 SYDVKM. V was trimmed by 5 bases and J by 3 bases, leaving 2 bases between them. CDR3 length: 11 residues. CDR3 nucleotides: TGTGCCAGCAGTAGCTACAATGAGCAGTTCTTC. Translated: CASSSYNEQFF.

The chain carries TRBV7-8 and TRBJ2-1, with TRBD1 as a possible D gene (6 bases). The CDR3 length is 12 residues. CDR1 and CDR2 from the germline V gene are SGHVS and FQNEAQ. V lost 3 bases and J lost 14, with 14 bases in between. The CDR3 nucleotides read TGTGCCAGCAGCTTTCGAACAGGGCGGGAGTTCTTC. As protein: CASSFRTGREFF. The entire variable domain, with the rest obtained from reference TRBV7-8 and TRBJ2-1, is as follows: GAGVSQSPRYKVAKRGQDVALRCDPISGHVSLFWYQQALGQGPEFLTYFQNEAQLDKSGLPSDRFFAERPEGSVSTLKIQRTQQEDSAVYLCASSFRTGREFFGPGTRLTVL.

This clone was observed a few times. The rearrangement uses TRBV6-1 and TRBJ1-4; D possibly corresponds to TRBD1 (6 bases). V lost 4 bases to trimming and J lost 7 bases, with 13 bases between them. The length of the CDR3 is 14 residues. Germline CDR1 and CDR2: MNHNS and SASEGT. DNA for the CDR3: TGTGCCAGCAGTGGAGAGGGGGGGGCTGAAAAACTGTTTTTT. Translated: CASSGEGGAEKLFF.

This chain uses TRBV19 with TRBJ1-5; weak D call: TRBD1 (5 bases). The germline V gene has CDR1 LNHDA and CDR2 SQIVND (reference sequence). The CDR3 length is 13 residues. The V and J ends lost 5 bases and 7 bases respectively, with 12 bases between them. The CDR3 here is CASSWARGQPQHF. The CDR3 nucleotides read TGTGCCAGTAGTTGGGCTCGGGGGCAGCCCCAGCATTTT. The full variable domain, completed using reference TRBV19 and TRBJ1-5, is DGGITQSPKYLFRKEGQNVTLSCEQNLNHDAMYWYRQDPGQGLRLIYYSQIVNDFQKGDIAEGYSVSREKKESFPLTVTSAQKNPTAFYLCASSWARGQPQHFGDGTRLSIL.

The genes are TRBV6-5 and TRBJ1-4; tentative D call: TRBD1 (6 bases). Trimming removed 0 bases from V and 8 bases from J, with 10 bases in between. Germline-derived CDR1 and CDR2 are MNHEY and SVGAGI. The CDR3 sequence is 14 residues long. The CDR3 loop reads CASSYSRGNEKLFF. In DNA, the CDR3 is TGTGCCAGCAGTTACTCAAGGGGGAACGAAAAACTGTTTTTT.

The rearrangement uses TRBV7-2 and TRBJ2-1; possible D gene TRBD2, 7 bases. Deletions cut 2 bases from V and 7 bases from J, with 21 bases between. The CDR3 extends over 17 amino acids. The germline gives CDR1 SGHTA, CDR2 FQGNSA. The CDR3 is CASSLQGGATIMNEQFF. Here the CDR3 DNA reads TGTGCCAGCAGCTTACAAGGGGGGGCCACAATCATGAATGAGCAGTTCTTC.

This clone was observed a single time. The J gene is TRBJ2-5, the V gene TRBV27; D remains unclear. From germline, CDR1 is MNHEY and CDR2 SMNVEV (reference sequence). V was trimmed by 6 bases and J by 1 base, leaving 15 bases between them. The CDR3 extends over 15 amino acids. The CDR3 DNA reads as TGTGCCAGCAGCCTCAGGTGGTTCTCCCAAGAGACCCAGTACTTC. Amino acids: CASSLRWFSQETQYF.

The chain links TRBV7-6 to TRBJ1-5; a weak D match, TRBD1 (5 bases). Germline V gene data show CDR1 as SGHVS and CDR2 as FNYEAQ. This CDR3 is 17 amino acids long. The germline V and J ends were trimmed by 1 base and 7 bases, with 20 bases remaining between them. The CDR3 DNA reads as TGTGCCAGCAGCTTAGGGTCTGGGACTCAAGAAGGGCAGCCCCAGCATTTT. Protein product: CASSLGSGTQEGQPQHF.

In nucleotides, the CDR3 is TGTGCCAGCAACCGGGGAGTTGGGGAGACCCAGTACTTC. Residues: CASNRGVGETQYF. The rearrangement links TRBV25-1 to TRBJ2-5; D might be TRBD2 (5 bases). The CDR3 loop spans 13 amino acids. The ends were cut back, 7 bases at V and 5 bases at J, with 14 bases in the middle. Per the germline V gene, CDR1 is MGHDK and CDR2 is SYGVNS.

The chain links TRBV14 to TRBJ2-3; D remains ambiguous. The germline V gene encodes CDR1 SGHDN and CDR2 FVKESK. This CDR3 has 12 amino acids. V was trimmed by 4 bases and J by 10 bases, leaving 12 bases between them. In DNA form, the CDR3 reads TGTGCCAGCAGCCCGATAAGGGCCCCGCAGTATTTT. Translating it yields CASSPIRAPQYF.

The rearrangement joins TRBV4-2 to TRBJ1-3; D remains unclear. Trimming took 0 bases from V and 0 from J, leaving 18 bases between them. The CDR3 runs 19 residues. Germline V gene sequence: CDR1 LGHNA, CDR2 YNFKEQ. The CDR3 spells CASSQDGGIVGSSGNTIYF. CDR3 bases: TGTGCCAGCAGCCAAGATGGAGGTATCGTGGGGAGCTCTGGAAACACCATATATTTT.

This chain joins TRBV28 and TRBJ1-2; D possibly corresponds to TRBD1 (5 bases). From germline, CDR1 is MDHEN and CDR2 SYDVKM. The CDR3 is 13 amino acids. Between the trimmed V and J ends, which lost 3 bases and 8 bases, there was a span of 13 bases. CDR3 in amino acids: CASSLNVRGGYTF. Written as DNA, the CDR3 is TGTGCCAGCAGTTTGAACGTAAGGGGCGGCTACACCTTC.

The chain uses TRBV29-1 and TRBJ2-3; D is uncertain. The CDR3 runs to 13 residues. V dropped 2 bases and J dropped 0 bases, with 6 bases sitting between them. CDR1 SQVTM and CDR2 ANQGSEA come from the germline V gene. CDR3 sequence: CSVEPSSTDTQYF. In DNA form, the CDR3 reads TGCAGCGTTGAACCGTCTAGCACAGATACGCAGTATTTT.

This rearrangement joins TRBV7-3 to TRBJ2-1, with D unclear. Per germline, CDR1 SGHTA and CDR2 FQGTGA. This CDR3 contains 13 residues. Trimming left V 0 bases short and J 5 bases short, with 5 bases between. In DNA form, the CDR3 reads TGTGCCAGCAGCTTAACGGGAAACAATGAGCAGTTCTTC. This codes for CASSLTGNNEQFF.

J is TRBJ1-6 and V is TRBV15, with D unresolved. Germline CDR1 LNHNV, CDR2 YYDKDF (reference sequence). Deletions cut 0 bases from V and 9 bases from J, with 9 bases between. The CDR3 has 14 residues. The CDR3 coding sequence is TGTGCCACCAGCAGAGAGTTTGCGGGTTCACCCCTCCACTTT. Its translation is CATSREFAGSPLHF.

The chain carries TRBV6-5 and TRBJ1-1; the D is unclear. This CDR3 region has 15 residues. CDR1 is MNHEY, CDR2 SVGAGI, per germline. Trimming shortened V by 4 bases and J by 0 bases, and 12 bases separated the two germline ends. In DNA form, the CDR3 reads TGTGCCAGCAGTTCCTCACACGGCCTGAACACTGAAGCTTTCTTT. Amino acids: CASSSSHGLNTEAFF.

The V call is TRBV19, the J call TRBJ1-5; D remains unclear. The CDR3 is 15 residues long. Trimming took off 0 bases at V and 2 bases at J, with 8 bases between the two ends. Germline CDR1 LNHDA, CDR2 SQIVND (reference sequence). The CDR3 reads CASSIEGSGNQPQHF. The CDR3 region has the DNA TGTGCCAGTAGTATAGAAGGGTCTGGCAATCAGCCCCAGCATTTT.

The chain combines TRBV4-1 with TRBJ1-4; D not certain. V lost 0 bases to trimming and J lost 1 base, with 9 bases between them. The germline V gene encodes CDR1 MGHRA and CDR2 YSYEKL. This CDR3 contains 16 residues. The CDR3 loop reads CASSQDRGVTNEKLFF. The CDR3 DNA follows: TGCGCCAGCAGCCAAGATAGAGGAGTAACTAATGAAAAACTGTTTTTT.

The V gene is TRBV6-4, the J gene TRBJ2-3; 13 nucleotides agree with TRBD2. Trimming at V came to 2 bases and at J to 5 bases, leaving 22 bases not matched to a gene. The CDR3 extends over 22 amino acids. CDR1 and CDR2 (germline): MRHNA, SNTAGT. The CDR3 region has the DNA TGTGCCAGCAGTGACACACCCCTACAAACCCCAACTAGCGGGAGGGCCAGAGATACGCAGTATTTT. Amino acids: CASSDTPLQTPTSGRARDTQYF.

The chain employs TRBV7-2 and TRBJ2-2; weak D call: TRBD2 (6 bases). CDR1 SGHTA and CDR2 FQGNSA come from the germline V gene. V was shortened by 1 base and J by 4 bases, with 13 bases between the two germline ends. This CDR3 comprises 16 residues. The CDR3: CASSLGGGVGTGELFF. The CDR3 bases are TGTGCCAGCAGCTTAGGGGGAGGAGTGGGCACCGGGGAGCTGTTTTTT.